This TCR beta chain was found in a study of blood T cell repertoires in COVID-19. Study-level information: Both acute and convalescent COVID-19 samples were obtained from the United States, Italy and Spain. PBMCs, B-cell-depleted T cells, or T cells provided the cDNA or gDNA that made up the material.

In the study's own analysis: Nucleated cell number was recorded as an estimate derived from reference gene primer amplification. Profiling relied on immunoSEQ multiplex PCR, and the TCRdb table lists in-frame clones only, not all of them. That table is the source of V, J and clone size, and D and trimming were worked out from the DNA. The sample carries around 100,000 clones, approximately 90% recorded once. Input material: peripheral blood. The origin of this receptor is a man aged 45-60 years with acute or convalescent COVID-19.

The DNA for the CDR3 is TGTGCCAGCAGCACCCCGACAGGGGGTCGCCCTGAAGCTTTCTTT. Its translation is CASSTPTGGRPEAFF. V gene TRBV11-2 combines with J gene TRBJ1-1; the match to TRBD1 covers 9 bases. The V gene's germline CDR1 is SGHAT and CDR2 FQNNGV. The J segment lost 6 bases and the V segment lost 5 bases, leaving 10 bases of the junction unmatched. The CDR3 runs to 15 residues.